The entry that follows covers one T cell receptor (beta chain) sequence. Its antigen is undetermined. The junction shows a germline mismatch at one end, possibly a read error. The data originate from a study of cytomegalovirus exposure and HLA in healthy donors. In germline, CDR1 is SNHLY, CDR2 FYNNEI. The CDR3 contains 15 residues. Regarding the study as a whole: Subsequent analysis showed first-cohort TCR clusters tending to co-occur in 95 to 150 validation repertoires. Rare TCR sequences predominated, though certain public TCRs were found in many donors.

The table came from immunoSEQ multiplex PCR; TCRdb's copy has only in-frame clones and leaves some out. The sample lists about 110,000 clones; around 89% were seen once. The receptor comes from a woman aged 18-29 years in good health and CMV-seropositive. This chain connects TRBV2 to TRBJ1-2, with D uncertain. The specimen sequenced was PBMCs. The CDR3 DNA follows: TGTGCCAGCAGGGAAGATATAGGGAGTAACTATGGCTACACCTTC. Residues: CASREDIGSNYGYTF.